The 6 T cell receptor beta chains below come from one sample, sequenced in a study of CD8+CD57+ T cells in acquired aplastic anemia. Genomic DNA provided the template from which TCR beta VDJ and CDR3 profiles were obtained. MiXCR was run by TCRdb on the reads, yielding one entry per CDR3 protein. The data show a few hundred thousand distinct CDR3 sequences, around 82% seen once. Patients sequenced had flow cytometry evidence of CD8+CD57+ cell expansion. The sequenced material came from sorted CD4+, CD8+, or CD8+CD57+ T cells (not recorded which) from PBMCs. The origin of the receptors is a human donor with aplastic anemia.

Worth noting for this clonotype: One end of the junction varies from germline; a read error may be responsible. The chain's CDR3 is CASSGQTGQGDTLF. CDR3 nucleotide sequence: TGTGCCAGCAGCGGGCAGACAGGGCAAGGAGATACGCTCTTT. The gene calls are TRBV9 and TRBJ1-1, with 7 bases that match TRBD1. The CDR3 totals 14 residues. Germline V gives CDR1 SGDLS, CDR2 YYNGEE.

Worth noting for this clonotype: Since the CDR3 does not end with the conserved phenylalanine or tryptophan, this likely comes from a read error. The chain links TRBV15 to TRBJ2-3; D not resolved. From germline, CDR1 is LNHNV and CDR2 YYDKDF (reference sequence). The CDR3 has 13 residues. The CDR3 nucleotides read TGTGCCACCGGCAGAGGCAGCGAGCAAGAGCAGTATTAT. It is translated as CATGRGSEQEQYY.

The V and J genes are TRBV9 and TRBJ2-3, with 10 bases fitting TRBD2. Germline CDR1 SGDLS, CDR2 YYNGEE. V lost 4 bases and J lost 12; bases outside the gene matches: 11. The CDR3 consists of 14 residues. CDR3 loop: CASSLAGGPGGQYF. The CDR3 DNA reads TGTGCCAGCAGCTTAGCGGGAGGACCGGGAGGACAGTATTTT.

This chain links TRBV9 with TRBJ2-6, with 8 nucleotides matching TRBD2. This CDR3 contains 16 residues. Unmatched junction bases numbered 18, after V lost 7 bases and J lost 12 bases. CDR1 is SGDLS, CDR2 YYNGEE, per germline. The CDR3 sequence: CASGLAGNYQSFVLTF. The CDR3 nucleotides read TGTGCCAGCGGCTTAGCGGGGAACTATCAGTCCTTCGTCCTGACTTTC.

The chain uses TRBV6-2 or TRBV6-3 and TRBJ1-1; 7 nucleotides agree with TRBD1. The CDR3 is made up of 14 amino acids. CDR1 MNHEY and CDR2 SVGEGT come from the germline V gene. The junction had 8 bases not matched to a gene; V was cut back by 2 bases and J by 8 bases. DNA for the CDR3: TGTGCCAGCAGTTACCCCTGGGAACAGGGGGAAGCTTTCTTT. It is translated as CASSYPWEQGEAFF.

V and J are TRBV29-1 and TRBJ1-1, with D possibly being TRBD1 (5 bases). This CDR3 contains 13 residues. Germline V gene data show CDR1 as SQVTM and CDR2 as ANQGSEA. The V gene lost 2 bases and the J gene lost 7 bases, with 14 bases spanning the gap. CDR3 loop: CSVETAGHNEAFF. For the CDR3, the DNA is TGCAGCGTTGAAACAGCAGGGCACAATGAAGCTTTCTTT.